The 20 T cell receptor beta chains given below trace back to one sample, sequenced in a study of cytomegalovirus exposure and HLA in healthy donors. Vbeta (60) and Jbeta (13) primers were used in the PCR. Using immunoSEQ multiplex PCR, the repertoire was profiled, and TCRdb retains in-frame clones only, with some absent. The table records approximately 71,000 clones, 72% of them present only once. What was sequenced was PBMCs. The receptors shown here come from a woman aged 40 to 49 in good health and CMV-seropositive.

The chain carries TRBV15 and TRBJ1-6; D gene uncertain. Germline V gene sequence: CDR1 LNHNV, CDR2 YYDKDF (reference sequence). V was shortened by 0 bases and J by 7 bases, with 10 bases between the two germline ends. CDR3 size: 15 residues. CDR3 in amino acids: CATSRDGRENSPLHF. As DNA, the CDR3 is TGTGCCACCAGCAGAGACGGACGGGAAAATTCACCCCTCCACTTT.

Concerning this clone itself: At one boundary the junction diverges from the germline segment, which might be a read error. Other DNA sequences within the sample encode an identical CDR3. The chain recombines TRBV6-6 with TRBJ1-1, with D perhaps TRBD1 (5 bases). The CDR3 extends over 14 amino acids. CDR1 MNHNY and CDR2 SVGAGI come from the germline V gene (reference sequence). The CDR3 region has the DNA TGTGCCAGCAGTATTAAGGGGTCGAACACTGAAGCCTTCTTT. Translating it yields CASSIKGSNTEAFF.

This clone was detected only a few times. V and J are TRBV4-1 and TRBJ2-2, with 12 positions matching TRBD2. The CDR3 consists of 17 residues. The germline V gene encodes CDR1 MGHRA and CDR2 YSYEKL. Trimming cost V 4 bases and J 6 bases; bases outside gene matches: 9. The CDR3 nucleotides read TGCGCCAGCAGCCCCCGCCTAGCGGGGGGGCAATCCGGGGAGCTGTTTTTT. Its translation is CASSPRLAGGQSGELFF.

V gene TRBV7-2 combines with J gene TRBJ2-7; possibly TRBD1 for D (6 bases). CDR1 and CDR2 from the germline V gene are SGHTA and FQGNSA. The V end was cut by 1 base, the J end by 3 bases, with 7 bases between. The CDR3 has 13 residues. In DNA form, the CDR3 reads TGTGCCAGCAGCTTAGACAGGGTCTACGAGCAGTACTTC. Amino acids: CASSLDRVYEQYF.

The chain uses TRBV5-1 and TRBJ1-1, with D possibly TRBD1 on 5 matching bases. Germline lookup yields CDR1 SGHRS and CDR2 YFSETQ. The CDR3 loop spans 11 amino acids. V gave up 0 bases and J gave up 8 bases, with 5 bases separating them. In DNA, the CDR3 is TGCGCCAGCAGCTTGGCAGGGGAAGCTTTCTTT. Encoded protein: CASSLAGEAFF.

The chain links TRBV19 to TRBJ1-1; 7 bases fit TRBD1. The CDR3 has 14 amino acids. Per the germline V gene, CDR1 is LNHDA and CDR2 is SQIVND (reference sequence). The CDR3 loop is CATGNLDRDTEAFF. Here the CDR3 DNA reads TGTGCAACAGGCAACCTTGACAGGGACACTGAAGCTTTCTTT.

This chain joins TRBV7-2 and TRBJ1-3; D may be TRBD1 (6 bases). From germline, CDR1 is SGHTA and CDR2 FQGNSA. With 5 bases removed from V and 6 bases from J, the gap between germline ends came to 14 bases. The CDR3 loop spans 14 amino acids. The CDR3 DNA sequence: TGTGCCAGCAGCCAAAGGGGGACGGCAAACACCATATATTTT. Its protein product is CASSQRGTANTIYF.

CDR3 sequence (DNA): TGTGCCACCAGCAGAGATTGGAGCTACGAGCAGTACTTC. The encoded protein is CATSRDWSYEQYF. V and J are TRBV15 and TRBJ2-7; D not resolved. With 0 bases removed from V and 3 bases from J, the gap between germline ends came to 6 bases. The CDR3 has 13 amino acids. Germline V gene sequence: CDR1 LNHNV, CDR2 YYDKDF (reference sequence).

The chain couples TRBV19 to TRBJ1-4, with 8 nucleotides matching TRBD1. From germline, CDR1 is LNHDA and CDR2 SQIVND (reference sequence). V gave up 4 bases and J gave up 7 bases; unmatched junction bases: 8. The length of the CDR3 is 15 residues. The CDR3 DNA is TGTGCCAGTAGTAGCTTCGGTCAGGGGGCTGAAAAACTGTTTTTT. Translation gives CASSSFGQGAEKLFF.

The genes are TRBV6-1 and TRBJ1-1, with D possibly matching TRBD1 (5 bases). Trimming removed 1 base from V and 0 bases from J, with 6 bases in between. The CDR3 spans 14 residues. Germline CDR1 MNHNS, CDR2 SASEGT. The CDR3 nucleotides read TGTGCCAGCAGTGAAGTGACAGTGAACACTGAAGCTTTCTTT. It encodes CASSEVTVNTEAFF.

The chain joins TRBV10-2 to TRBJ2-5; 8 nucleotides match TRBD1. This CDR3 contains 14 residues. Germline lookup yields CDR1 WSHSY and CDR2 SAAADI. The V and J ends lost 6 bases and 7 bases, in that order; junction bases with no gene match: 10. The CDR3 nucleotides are TGCGCCAGCAGAGTAACAGGGGGGTCAGGGACCCAGTACTTC. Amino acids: CASRVTGGSGTQYF.

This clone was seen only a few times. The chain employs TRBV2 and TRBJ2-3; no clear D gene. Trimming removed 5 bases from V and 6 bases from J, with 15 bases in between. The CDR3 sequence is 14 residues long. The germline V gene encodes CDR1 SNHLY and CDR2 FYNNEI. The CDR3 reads CASSRKPYADTQYF. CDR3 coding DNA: TGTGCCAGCAGTCGAAAGCCTTATGCGGATACGCAGTATTTT.

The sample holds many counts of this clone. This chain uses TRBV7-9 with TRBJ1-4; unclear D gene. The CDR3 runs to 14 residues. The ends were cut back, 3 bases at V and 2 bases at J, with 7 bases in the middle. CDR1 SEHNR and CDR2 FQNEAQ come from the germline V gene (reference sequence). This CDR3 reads CASSLRVTNEKLFF. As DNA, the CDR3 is TGTGCCAGCAGCTTGAGGGTGACTAATGAAAAACTGTTTTTT.

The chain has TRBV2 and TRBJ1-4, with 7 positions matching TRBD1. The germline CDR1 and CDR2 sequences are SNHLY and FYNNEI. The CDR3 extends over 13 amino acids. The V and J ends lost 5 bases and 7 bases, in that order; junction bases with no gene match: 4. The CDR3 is CASSYDRAEKLFF. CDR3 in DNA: TGTGCCAGCAGTTACGACAGGGCTGAAAAACTGTTTTTT.

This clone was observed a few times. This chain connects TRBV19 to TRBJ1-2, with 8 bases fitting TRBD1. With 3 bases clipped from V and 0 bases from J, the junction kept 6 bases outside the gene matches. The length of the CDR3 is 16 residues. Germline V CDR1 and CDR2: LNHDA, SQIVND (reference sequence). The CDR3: CASSIAGQDTNYGYTF. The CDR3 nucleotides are TGTGCCAGTAGTATCGCGGGACAGGATACTAACTATGGCTACACCTTC.

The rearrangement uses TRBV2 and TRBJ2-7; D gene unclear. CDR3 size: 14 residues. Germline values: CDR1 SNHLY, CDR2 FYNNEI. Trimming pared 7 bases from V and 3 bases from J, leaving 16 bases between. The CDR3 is CASTRDMTNYEQYF. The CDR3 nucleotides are TGTGCCAGCACCCGAGACATGACAAACTACGAGCAGTACTTC.

CDR3 bases: TGTGCCAGCTCACCCAGGGGTGACTACAATGAGCAGTTCTTC. This sequence encodes CASSPRGDYNEQFF. The chain joins TRBV18 to TRBJ2-1, with D perhaps TRBD1 (6 bases). Trimming took off 3 bases at V and 3 bases at J, with 9 bases between the two ends. The germline gives CDR1 KGHSH, CDR2 LQKENI. This CDR3 spans 14 amino acids.

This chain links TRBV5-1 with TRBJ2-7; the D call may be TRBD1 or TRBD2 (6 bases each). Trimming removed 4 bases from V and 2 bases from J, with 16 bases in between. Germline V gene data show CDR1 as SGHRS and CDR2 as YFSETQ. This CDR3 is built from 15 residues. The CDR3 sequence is CASSLGGGDTYEQYF. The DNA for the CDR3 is TGCGCCAGCAGCCTGGGGGGCGGGGATACCTACGAGCAGTACTTC.

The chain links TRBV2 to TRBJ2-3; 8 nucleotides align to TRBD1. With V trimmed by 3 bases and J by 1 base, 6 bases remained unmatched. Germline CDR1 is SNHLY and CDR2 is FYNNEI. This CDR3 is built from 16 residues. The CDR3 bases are TGTGCCAGCAGTGAGGGACCGGGACAGGGCACAGATACGCAGTATTTT. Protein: CASSEGPGQGTDTQYF.

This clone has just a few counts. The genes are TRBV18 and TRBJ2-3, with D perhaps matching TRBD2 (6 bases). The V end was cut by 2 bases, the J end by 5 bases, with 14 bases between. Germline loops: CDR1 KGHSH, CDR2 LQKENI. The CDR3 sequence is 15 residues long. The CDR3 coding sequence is TGTGCCAGCTCACCATATACTACCGGGAGAGATACGCAGTATTTT. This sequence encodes CASSPYTTGRDTQYF.